This T cell receptor beta chain was sequenced in a study of identical twins. In TCRdb, the 5' RACE reads were re-called with MiXCR into one record per CDR3 protein. The table includes around 670,000 distinct CDR3 sequences, approximately 6.1% detected once. This clonotype showed up just a few times. Its antigen is not known. V shed 0 bases and J shed 3 bases, with 8 bases lying between them. Germline assignment: CDR1 MNHEY and CDR2 SMNVEV (reference sequence). The CDR3 contains 14 residues. Study outcomes and limitations: Twins shared out-of-frame alpha sequences with excess low generation probability.

This rearrangement joins TRBV27 to TRBJ1-1; weak D call: TRBD1 (5 bases). The sequence was collected from a man between 18 and 35 years old in good health. Sequencing input: naive T cells sorted from blood. The CDR3 DNA sequence: TGTGCCAGCAGTTTATCAGGGGTAGACACTGAAGCTTTCTTT. Translation gives CASSLSGVDTEAFF.